The rows below give T cell receptor beta chains drawn from one sample of a study of a mutant IDH1 vaccine in newly diagnosed glioma. The antigens these receptors bind are not known. TCRdb's copy holds only in-frame clones and misses some; the assay was immunoSEQ multiplex PCR. The sample shows 45,000 to 65,000 clones, roughly 82% of them seen only once. The material was PBMCs, obtained from a glioma patient whose treatment included an IDH1 peptide vaccine. These receptors were collected from a woman aged 18 to 35 with glioma. Some clones in this sample may be carry-over from other donors' samples. Both conserved end residues are part of each CDR3. A D gene is named only where the DNA matches it firmly. Clone size is not always given. Where it is, it says once, few, many or a class for expanded clones.

J gene | clone size | V gene | D gene | CDR3 DNA | CDR3 protein
TRBJ1-5 | - | TRBV18 | TRBD1 | TGTGCCAGCTCACCACTACGGACAGGGAGCTCCGATCAGCCCCAGCATTTT | CASSPLRTGSSDQPQHF
TRBJ1-2 | - | TRBV6-5 | TRBD1 | TGTGCCAGCAGTACCGGGACAGCAATCTTCTATGGCTACACCTTC | CASSTGTAIFYGYTF
TRBJ2-5 | - | TRBV2 | TRBD1 | TGTGCCAGCAGTGAAGCCGGGGACAGGCAAGAGACCCAGTACTTC | CASSEAGDRQETQYF
TRBJ2-7 | once | TRBV29-1 | - | TGCAGCGTAGGTTGGGCCCAGAGGCCCTACGAGCAGTACTTC | CSVGWAQRPYEQYF
TRBJ1-2 | - | TRBV7-8 | - | TGTGCCAGCAGCTCCGGGTCAGACTATGGCTACACCTTC | CASSSGSDYGYTF
TRBJ2-5 | - | TRBV7-6 | - | TGTGCCAGCACCCAGAGGGGGGCCCAAGAGACCCAGTACTTC | CASTQRGAQETQYF
TRBJ1-1 | - | TRBV9 | - | TGTGCCAGCAGCCACTCAACATCGGGACGAGCTTTCTTT | CASSHSTSGRAFF
TRBJ1-2 | - | TRBV6-1 | - | TGTGCCAGCAGCGTATCCCTCGGCGACTATGGCTACACCTTC | CASSVSLGDYGYTF
TRBJ2-7 | - | TRBV7-2 | TRBD2 | TGTGCCAGCAGCTTAGAGGGGACTAGCGGGAGCCACGAGCAGTACTTC | CASSLEGTSGSHEQYF
TRBJ2-7 | - | TRBV5-1 | TRBD1 | TGCGCCAGCAGCTTAGTCCCGGGACAGGTTTACGAGCAGTACTTC | CASSLVPGQVYEQYF
TRBJ2-7 | few | TRBV6-1 | - | TGTGCCAGCAGCCCATCCTGGGCTACCTCCTACGAGCAGTACTTC | CASSPSWATSYEQYF
TRBJ1-2 | - | TRBV10-3 | - | TGTGCCATCAGGAGGGGAGAGACTCTGGGGGGCTACACCTTC | CAIRRGETLGGYTF
TRBJ2-7 | - | TRBV19 | - | TGTGCCAGTAGTGCATCCCGACAGGCGAGCTCCTACGAGCAGTATTTC | CASSASRQASSYEQYF
TRBJ2-2 | once | TRBV6-4 | - | TGTGCCAGCAGTGAGGGCTCAGACAACGGGGAGCTGTTTTTT | CASSEGSDNGELFF
TRBJ2-6 | - | TRBV5-1 | - | TGCGCCAGCAGCGGGGGGGCCAACGTCCTGACTTTC | CASSGGANVLTF
TRBJ2-7 | - | TRBV7-2 | - | TGTGCCAGCAGCTTAGTAGAAGGGGAAGCCTACGAGCAGTACTTC | CASSLVEGEAYEQYF
TRBJ1-3 | - | TRBV27 | - | TGTGCCAGCAGGGGCGGGATCACTGGAAACACCATATATTTT | CASRGGITGNTIYF
TRBJ1-2 | - | TRBV27 | - | TGTGCCAGCAGTTTAGACCGCCGTAACTATGGCTACACCTTC | CASSLDRRNYGYTF
TRBJ2-5 | - | TRBV9 | - | TGTGCCAGCAGCGTAGTCGGGGGAGAGACCCAGTACTTC | CASSVVGGETQYF
TRBJ2-7 | once | TRBV11-3 | TRBD1 | TGTGCCAGCAAGTCCTCCGGGACAGGGGGTCTCGAGCAGTACTTC | CASKSSGTGGLEQYF
TRBJ2-3 | - | TRBV5-1 | - | TGCGCCAGCAGCCCGGGGACCGGTTCCACAGATACGCAGTATTTT | CASSPGTGSTDTQYF
TRBJ2-7 | - | TRBV10-2 | TRBD1 | TGCGCCAGCAACCCGGGACAGGAGTACGAGCAGTACTTC | CASNPGQEYEQYF
TRBJ2-7 | - | TRBV5-6 | TRBD2 | TGTGCCAGCAGCTTGAGGTTGTGGACTAGCGACTCCTACGAGCAGTACTTC | CASSLRLWTSDSYEQYF
TRBJ1-2 | - | TRBV7-9 | - | TGTGCCAGCAGCTTAGACATGGGGGTAGCCGGCTACACCTTC | CASSLDMGVAGYTF
TRBJ1-6 | many | TRBV6-1 | - | TGTGCCAGCAGTGAAAGACAAGGGGATAATTCACCCCTCCACTTT | CASSERQGDNSPLHF
TRBJ2-7 | - | TRBV27 | TRBD2 | TGTGCCTCTACCCACCTAACCGGGGTAGCGGGAGTCCACGAGCAGTACTTC | CASTHLTGVAGVHEQYF
TRBJ2-1 | - | TRBV30 | - | TGTGCCTGGAGTGGCAATGAGCAGTTCTTC | CAWSGNEQFF
TRBJ2-7 | - | TRBV11-2 | TRBD2 | TGTGCCAGCAGCTTACTGGGGGGGGGACTAGCCTTCTACGAGCAGTACTTC | CASSLLGGGLAFYEQYF
TRBJ2-6 | - | TRBV10-3 | - | TGTGCCATCAGTGAGTTTAGCTCTGGGGCCAACGTCCTGACTTTC | CAISEFSSGANVLTF
TRBJ2-7 | - | TRBV28 | TRBD2 | TGTGCCAGCAGTCTTACTAGCGCGTTAGGGGAGCAGTACTTC | CASSLTSALGEQYF
TRBJ1-2 | - | TRBV25-1 | TRBD1 | TGTGCCAGCAGTGAGGCAGGGGGCGGGGGCTATGGCTACACCTTC | CASSEAGGGGYGYTF
TRBJ2-7 | - | TRBV7-9 | - | TGTGCCAGCATTCCACCGGGGCCTAACTCCTACGAGCAGTACTTC | CASIPPGPNSYEQYF
TRBJ2-1 | - | TRBV2 | - | TGTGCCAGCACCATTCCCAATGAGCAGTTCTTC | CASTIPNEQFF
TRBJ1-1 | - | TRBV12-5 | - | TGTGCTAGTGATTTGGAAGGGGGGGCTGAAGCTTTCTTT | CASDLEGGAEAFF
TRBJ2-7 | - | TRBV2 | - | TGTGCCAGCAGTGAAGCGTCTTCGGGCGAGCAGTACTTC | CASSEASSGEQYF
TRBJ1-1 | few | TRBV19 | TRBD1 | TGTGCCAGTAGTATTGGACAGGGAAACACTGAAGCTTTCTTT | CASSIGQGNTEAFF
TRBJ2-7 | - | TRBV27 | - | TGTGCCAGCAGTTTGAAGGGGATGCACGAGCAGTACTTC | CASSLKGMHEQYF
TRBJ1-2 | once | TRBV4-1 | TRBD1 | TGCGCCAGCAGCCAAGGGGACAGGACCTATGGCTACACCTTC | CASSQGDRTYGYTF
TRBJ1-4 | - | TRBV19 | - | TGTGCCAGTAGTATTATTGCGCAGGAAAAACTGTTTTTT | CASSIIAQEKLFF
TRBJ1-3 | once | TRBV7-8 | - | TGTGCCAGCAGCTTCGTGGACAGCAGCTCTGGAAACACCATATATTTT | CASSFVDSSSGNTIYF
TRBJ2-5 | - | TRBV7-2 | - | TGTGCCAGCAGGGCCACACCTCAGGGTTGGGAGACCCAGTACTTC | CASRATPQGWETQYF
TRBJ2-1 | - | TRBV6-5 | TRBD2 | TGTGCCAGCAGTTGGGGACTAGCTTCCGATGAGCAGTTCTTC | CASSWGLASDEQFF
TRBJ2-7 | - | TRBV28 | - | TGTGCCAGCAGTCCACCCCGAGGGGGTAACAACTTC | CASSPPRGGNNF
TRBJ1-1 | once | TRBV5-1 | - | TGCGCCAGCAGCTTGGCGAACGGGCCAGCTTTCTTT | CASSLANGPAFF
TRBJ1-1 | - | TRBV7-3 | - | TGTGCCAGCAGCTTAGGGTGGCACACTGAAGCTTTCTTT | CASSLGWHTEAFF
TRBJ2-3 | - | TRBV30 | - | TGTGCCCGAAGTCTTTCGGGAGTGGGAGATACGCAGTATTTT | CARSLSGVGDTQYF
TRBJ2-7 | few | TRBV25-1 | - | TGTGCCAGCAGTGATAGGTCGTACGAGCAGTACTTC | CASSDRSYEQYF
TRBJ1-2 | - | TRBV2 | TRBD1 | TGTGCCAGCAGTGAGGACAGGGGGCCTTACGGCTACACCTTC | CASSEDRGPYGYTF
TRBJ2-4 | - | TRBV19 | - | TGTGCCAGTACTATGGGACTAGCCAAAAACATTCAGTACTTC | CASTMGLAKNIQYF
TRBJ2-5 | - | TRBV27 | - | TGTGCCAGCAGTTTAGCCTGGGGGGCAGGGGGGGAGACCCAGTACTTC | CASSLAWGAGGETQYF
TRBJ2-3 | - | TRBV19 | - | TGTGCCAGTAGTACTGGCCCCTCGGATACGCAGTATTTT | CASSTGPSDTQYF
TRBJ2-4 | - | TRBV20-1 | - | TGCAGTGCTAATGGCAAAAACATTCAGTACTTC | CSANGKNIQYF